These T cell receptor beta chains were read from a single sample in a study of T cell repertoires in cytomegalovirus infection. MiXCR was run by TCRdb on the reads, yielding one entry per CDR3 protein. This table has fewer than 650,000 distinct CDR3 sequences, around two fifths appearing once. These TCRs are of unknown antigen specificity. Sequenced material: cultured PBMCs, taken from culture after CMV antigen stimulation. All receptors come from a human donor in good health (CMV status not recorded). Some clones in this sample may be carry-over from other donors' samples. Each CDR3 is given with its conserved first and last residue. Fields, in order: J gene, V gene, clone size, D gene, CDR3 protein, CDR3 DNA. D genes are given only for firm matches. Only part of the rows carry a size: once, few, many, or a class if the clone is expanded.

>TRBJ2-5|TRBV7-2|few|TRBD1
CASSLIWDREGVTQYF
TGTGCCAGCAGCTTAATTTGGGACAGGGAAGGTGTGACCCAGTACTTC
>TRBJ1-6|TRBV12-3/TRBV12-4|few|TRBD1
CASSADRGLNSPLHF
TGTGCCAGCAGTGCGGACAGGGGGCTTAATTCACCCCTCCACTTT
>TRBJ2-1|TRBV2|NA|NA
CASSAASISHNEQFF
TGTGCCAGCAGTGCGGCTTCTATTTCCCACAATGAGCAGTTCTTC
>TRBJ2-1|TRBV24-1|NA|NA
CATSDPGGDDNEQFF
TGTGCCACCAGTGACCCGGGCGGGGACGACAATGAGCAGTTCTTC
>TRBJ2-5|TRBV27|few|NA
CASTPRGGWQETQYF
TGTGCCAGCACCCCTCGTGGGGGGTGGCAAGAGACCCAGTACTTC
>TRBJ2-7|TRBV11-2|NA|TRBD2
CASSLGWGLAEYGAYEQYF
TGTGCCAGCAGCTTAGGGTGGGGACTAGCGGAATACGGGGCCTACGAGCAGTACTTC
>TRBJ1-1|TRBV18|NA|TRBD1
CASSHGQGGWTEAFF
TGTGCCAGCTCACACGGACAGGGAGGATGGACTGAAGCTTTCTTT
>TRBJ2-5|TRBV20-1|NA|NA
CSAGELWETQYF
TGCAGTGCTGGGGAGTTGTGGGAGACCCAGTACTTC
>TRBJ1-6|TRBV20-1|NA|TRBD1
CSARLTGGNNSPLHF
TGCAGTGCTAGGTTGACAGGGGGCAATAATTCACCCCTCCACTTT
>TRBJ1-1|TRBV11-2|NA|NA
CASSSEFLRTEAFF
TGTGCCAGCAGCTCCGAGTTTCTCCGCACTGAAGCTTTCTTT
>TRBJ2-7|TRBV11-2|NA|NA
CASSQPGTMEQYF
TGTGCCAGCAGCCAACCGGGAACCATGGAGCAGTACTTC
>TRBJ1-2|TRBV11-2|NA|NA
CASSLDTGFYGYTF
TGTGCCAGCAGCTTAGATACGGGGTTCTATGGCTACACCTTC
>TRBJ1-6|TRBV5-6|few|NA
CASSRNTYSGGNSPLHF
TGTGCCAGCAGCAGGAACACCTACAGCGGCGGAAATTCACCCCTCCACTTT
>TRBJ2-7|TRBV7-2|many|TRBD1
CASSLTTGGRAEQYF
TGTGCCAGCAGCTTAACAACAGGGGGTAGGGCCGAGCAGTACTTC
>TRBJ2-7|TRBV28|many|NA
CASSLGLSYEQYF
TGTGCCAGCAGTCTGGGTCTCTCCTACGAGCAGTACTTC
>TRBJ2-1|TRBV7-2|few|NA
CASSASRVGANNEQFF
TGTGCCAGCAGCGCCTCCAGGGTTGGAGCGAACAATGAGCAGTTCTTC
>TRBJ1-3|TRBV20-1|NA|NA
CSAPGEGDTIYF
TGCAGTGCCCCAGGTGAAGGGGACACCATATATTTT
>TRBJ2-5|TRBV6-1|NA|TRBD2
CASGWGSSGQETQYF
TGTGCCAGCGGATGGGGATCTAGCGGACAAGAGACCCAGTACTTC
>TRBJ1-1|TRBV27|few|NA
CASSAGRLNTEAFF
TGTGCCAGCAGTGCAGGGAGGTTGAACACTGAAGCTTTCTTT
>TRBJ2-5|TRBV5-4|NA|TRBD1
CASSFGQGSETQYF
TGTGCCAGCAGCTTCGGACAGGGGAGTGAGACCCAGTACTTC
>TRBJ1-1|TRBV11-2|few|TRBD1
CASSFWPPGQRNTEAFF
TGTGCCAGCAGCTTTTGGCCACCGGGACAGAGGAACACTGAAGCTTTCTTT
>TRBJ2-7|TRBV6-2/TRBV6-3|few|TRBD2
CASNPPLAGEVYEQYF
TGTGCCAGCAACCCCCCTTTAGCGGGAGAGGTCTACGAGCAGTACTTC
>TRBJ2-3|TRBV7-2|NA|TRBD2
CASRLTSGGIDTQYF
TGTGCCAGCAGGCTCACTAGCGGGGGAATAGATACGCAGTATTTT
>TRBJ1-1|TRBV4-2|few|NA
CASSQDLRGSVNTEAFF
TGTGCCAGCAGCCAAGATCTTCGGGGCTCGGTTAACACTGAAGCTTTCTTT
>TRBJ1-1|TRBV19|NA|TRBD1
CASSMTGQGPAFF
TGTGCCAGTAGTATGACGGGACAGGGCCCAGCTTTCTTT
>TRBJ2-5|TRBV7-6|NA|NA
CASSLEGGSWTQYF
TGTGCCAGCAGCTTAGAGGGGGGCAGCTGGACCCAGTACTTC
>TRBJ2-1|TRBV4-1|NA|NA
CASKGTGNNEQFF
TGCGCCAGCAAGGGAACAGGAAACAATGAGCAGTTCTTC
>TRBJ1-3|TRBV12-3/TRBV12-4|NA|NA
CASSLYRAIFSGNTIYF
TGTGCCAGCAGTCTGTACCGCGCAATATTCTCTGGAAACACCATATATTTT
>TRBJ2-3|TRBV19|NA|NA
CASSPTRTDTQYF
TGTGCCAGTAGTCCCACCCGCACAGATACGCAGTATTTT
>TRBJ2-5|TRBV7-6|few|NA
CASSFGTNWETQYF
TGTGCCAGCAGCTTTGGGACCAACTGGGAGACCCAGTACTTC
>TRBJ2-7|TRBV4-3|NA|TRBD2
CASSQDSTGLAYEQYF
TGCGCCAGCAGCCAAGATAGCACGGGACTAGCCTACGAGCAGTACTTC
>TRBJ2-1|TRBV7-2|NA|NA
CASSLEGSGSYNEQFF
TGTGCCAGCAGCTTAGAGGGTAGCGGCTCCTACAATGAGCAGTTCTTC
>TRBJ1-1|TRBV7-9|NA|NA
CASSLFPTGYDTEAFF
TGTGCCAGCAGCTTATTTCCGACAGGATATGACACTGAAGCTTTCTTT
>TRBJ1-2|TRBV7-2|NA|NA
CASSLGGWDGYTF
TGTGCCAGCAGCTTAGGAGGTTGGGATGGCTACACCTTC
>TRBJ2-5|TRBV7-8|NA|TRBD2
CASSSLLAGDQETQYF
TGTGCCAGCAGCTCGCTCCTAGCGGGGGACCAAGAGACCCAGTACTTC
>TRBJ2-7|TRBV6-6|few|TRBD2
CASSRLAGLEQYF
TGTGCCAGCAGTCGGCTAGCGGGCCTCGAGCAGTACTTC
>TRBJ2-5|TRBV5-4|NA|NA
CASSLARREAQYF
TGTGCCAGCAGCTTGGCTCGTCGAGAAGCCCAGTACTTC
>TRBJ2-3|TRBV6-2/TRBV6-3|NA|TRBD2
CASSYSAGGMTDTQYF
TGTGCCAGCAGTTACTCAGCGGGAGGGATGACAGATACGCAGTATTTT
>TRBJ2-7|TRBV6-2/TRBV6-3|few|NA
CASSYQPYEQYF
TGTGCCAGCAGTTACCAGCCCTACGAGCAGTACTTC
>TRBJ2-7|TRBV7-2|many|TRBD2
CASSLVRGSSYEQYF
TGTGCCAGCAGCTTGGTGCGGGGGAGCTCCTACGAGCAGTACTTC
>TRBJ2-1|TRBV29-1|NA|NA
CSVVRVYNEQFF
TGCAGCGTTGTGAGAGTTTACAATGAGCAGTTCTTC